A selection of T cell receptor beta chains follows, all from one sample in a study of cytomegalovirus exposure and HLA in healthy donors. Here immunoSEQ multiplex PCR was the method, and the copy in TCRdb shows in-frame clones only, minus some. The table has about 120,000 clones, around 84% seen once; the top ten hold approximately 6%. The sequenced sample was PBMCs. All receptors come from a woman in her thirties or forties in good health and CMV-seronegative. Both conserved end residues are trimmed from each CDR3. A D gene is named only where the DNA matches it firmly.

v_gene,d_gene,len,j_gene,CDR3aa
TRBV7-9,.,12,TRBJ2-7,ASRYRASSYEQY
TRBV5-1,TRBD1,14,TRBJ1-5,ASSLGDRGGNQPQH
TRBV5-5,TRBD2,13,TRBJ2-3,ASSLWTRNTDTQY
TRBV7-9,TRBD1,13,TRBJ2-3,ASSSPGTEIDTQY
TRBV6-5,TRBD2,13,TRBJ2-1,ASSYHSGSNNEQF
TRBV4-1,TRBD1,13,TRBJ2-1,ASSPTGGSYNEQF
TRBV7-2,.,11,TRBJ1-1,ASRDSTGRKAF
TRBV5-5,TRBD1,13,TRBJ2-3,ASSFRTGLADTQY
TRBV10-3,TRBD1,14,.,AISESGGQGVGEQY
TRBV4-3,.,12,TRBJ2-7,ASSQEQLSYEQY
TRBV7-9,.,13,TRBJ1-4,ASSLRGMANEKLF
TRBV27,.,11,TRBJ2-1,ASSQREANEQF
TRBV4-3,.,15,TRBJ2-3,ASSQEAPSGTGFAQY
TRBV29-1,TRBD2,11,TRBJ2-5,SATGYGRETQY
TRBV6-1,TRBD1,11,TRBJ2-7,ASSDRGRYEQY
TRBV11-2,.,12,TRBJ2-5,ASSLTRKAETQY
TRBV6-5,.,11,TRBJ1-5,ASRRTGFAPQH
TRBV19,.,10,TRBJ1-4,ASSITAGGPF
TRBV5-1,TRBD1,14,TRBJ1-4,ASRPGQGTTNEKLF
TRBV7-8,TRBD2,16,TRBJ2-3,ASRLLAGVFAGTDTQY
TRBV7-9,TRBD2,12,TRBJ2-5,ASSSLAGGPPQY
TRBV5-4,.,12,TRBJ1-2,ASSLRNPTPGYT
TRBV7-7,.,14,TRBJ1-5,ASSLEGQNSNQPQH
TRBV28,TRBD2,16,TRBJ2-5,ASSPLGLARWYQETQY
TRBV28,.,13,TRBJ1-1,ASSSPPRGNTEAF
TRBV5-1,.,12,TRBJ2-1,ASSLAGLNNEQF
TRBV4-3,.,11,TRBJ2-1,ASSQVTGREQF
TRBV4-1,TRBD1,14,TRBJ1-1,ASSRPGQGGPTEAF
TRBV5-1,TRBD1,14,TRBJ2-5,ASSLDRGQIQETQY
TRBV18,TRBD1,13,TRBJ1-2,ASSPVGQGAGGYT
TRBV28,TRBD2,11,TRBJ2-7,ASMREGLYEQY
TRBV2,.,13,TRBJ2-1,ASTLTWDLNNEQF
TRBV2,TRBD2,15,TRBJ2-2,ASRGLAGGPGTGELF
TRBV14,.,14,TRBJ1-3,ASSPLDSYSGNTIY
TRBV19,.,13,TRBJ2-6,ASTTGGSGANGLT
TRBV10-3,.,11,TRBJ2-7,AISDPGGLEQY
TRBV11-2,.,13,TRBJ2-7,ASRQEIAATYEQY
TRBV2,.,15,TRBJ2-6,ASSERQPHSGANVLT
TRBV7-9,TRBD2,14,TRBJ2-7,ASSRIATSETYEQY
TRBV19,.,12,TRBJ1-1,ASKPRIGGTEAF
TRBV27,.,9,TRBJ2-7,ASSPPGEQY
TRBV7-2,.,12,TRBJ2-3,ASRVRGLTDTQY
TRBV5-8,TRBD1,13,TRBJ2-5,ASSFGDRGGETQY
TRBV6-6,.,11,TRBJ2-7,ASSYTGPYEQY
TRBV5-1,.,12,TRBJ2-1,ASRSGTFINEQF
TRBV6-1,TRBD1,12,TRBJ1-5,ASSWTGESSAQH
TRBV27,.,14,TRBJ1-4,ASSWGGMTTLGKLF
TRBV21-1,.,15,TRBJ2-5,ASSQQWHDTLKETQY
TRBV20-1,.,9,TRBJ2-7,SARGHYEQY
TRBV6-6,.,12,TRBJ1-2,ASSWNSPNYGYT
TRBV12-2,.,16,TRBJ1-5,ASRLAAERYRENQPQH